The rows below give T cell receptor beta chains drawn from one sample of a study of blood T cell repertoires in COVID-19. Some clones are missing from TCRdb's copy, which holds only in-frame ones; the method was immunoSEQ multiplex PCR. The sample holds 250,000 to 350,000 clones; approximately 86% are singletons and the top ten take around 4.5%. Sequenced sample: peripheral blood. The receptor source for this set is a woman between 45 and 60 years old with active or convalescent COVID-19. Both conserved end residues are part of each CDR3. Fields, in order: D gene, clone size, J gene, V gene, CDR3 protein, CDR3 DNA. A D gene is named only where the DNA matches it firmly. Clone size is not always given. Where it is, it says once, few, many or a class for expanded clones.

>.|.|TRBJ2-1|TRBV28
CASSLWGGEGINEQFF
TGTGCCAGCAGTTTATGGGGGGGTGAGGGTATCAATGAGCAGTTCTTC
>.|.|TRBJ1-2|TRBV7-9
CASSMGGGLLGYTF
TGTGCCAGCAGCATGGGGGGAGGGCTCCTTGGCTACACCTTC
>TRBD1|.|TRBJ1-2|TRBV7-8
CASSLGTGGVLGGYTF
TGTGCCAGCAGCTTAGGTACAGGGGGCGTTTTAGGAGGCTACACCTTC
>.|.|TRBJ1-5|TRBV4-2
CASSQGGWDSLNQPQHF
TGTGCCAGCAGCCAAGGGGGCTGGGATAGTTTGAATCAGCCCCAGCATTTT
>TRBD2|once|TRBJ2-5|TRBV5-1
CASSRGGQETQYF
TGCGCCAGCTCTCGGGGGGGTCAAGAGACCCAGTACTTC
>TRBD1|.|TRBJ1-4|TRBV7-2
CASSSGQALFF
TGTGCCAGCAGCTCCGGACAGGCCCTGTTTTTT
>TRBD2|.|TRBJ2-1|TRBV7-3
CASSFVAGASYNEQFF
TGTGCCAGCAGCTTTGTGGCGGGAGCGTCCTACAATGAGCAGTTCTTC
>TRBD2|few|TRBJ2-1|TRBV7-9
CASSLRAEAWGGRYNEQFF
TGTGCCAGCAGCTTACGGGCGGAGGCCTGGGGCGGGAGGTACAATGAGCAGTTCTTC
>TRBD1|once|TRBJ1-2|TRBV7-8
CASSPDRGPRGYTF
TGTGCCAGCAGCCCGGACAGGGGGCCGCGGGGCTACACCTTC
>.|.|TRBJ1-2|TRBV3-1/TRBV3-2
CASSQGPAARYGYTF
TGTGCCAGCAGCCAGGGCCCCGCCGCCCGCTATGGCTACACCTTC
>TRBD1|.|TRBJ2-5|TRBV10-3
CAISDGQGAGEETQYF
TGTGCCATCAGTGACGGACAGGGGGCTGGTGAAGAGACCCAGTACTTC
>TRBD1|.|TRBJ2-2|TRBV28
CASSELYRGGGELFF
TGTGCCAGCAGCGAGCTCTACAGGGGTGGCGGGGAGCTGTTTTTT
>TRBD1|.|TRBJ1-1|TRBV5-4
CASNYRGRTEAFF
TGTGCCAGCAATTACAGGGGGCGGACTGAAGCTTTCTTT
>TRBD1|.|TRBJ1-5|TRBV2
CASHNKGGTGNQPQHF
TGTGCCAGCCATAACAAGGGCGGGACAGGGAATCAGCCCCAGCATTTT
>.|.|TRBJ1-1|TRBV7-8
CASSLARGGGTEAFF
TGTGCCAGCAGCTTAGCGCGAGGGGGGGGCACTGAAGCTTTCTTT
>.|.|TRBJ1-1|TRBV7-9
CASSLNSEAFF
TGTGCCAGCAGCTTAAACTCTGAAGCTTTCTTT
>.|few|TRBJ1-5|TRBV7-9
CASSSGGQPQHF
TGTGCCAGCAGCTCCGGCGGTCAGCCCCAGCATTTT
>TRBD1|.|TRBJ1-5|TRBV30
CAWSVGTGRYQPQHF
TGTGCCTGGAGTGTAGGGACAGGGAGGTATCAGCCCCAGCATTTT
>.|.|TRBJ2-3|TRBV1
CTSSQGPLREKDTQYF
TGCACCAGCAGCCAAGGTCCTTTGCGGGAGAAGGATACGCAGTATTTT
>.|many|TRBJ2-7|TRBV7-9
CASSLGQGTTSYEQYF
TGTGCCAGCAGCTTAGGGCAGGGGACCACTAGCTACGAGCAGTACTTC
>.|once|TRBJ1-2|TRBV7-9
CASSLATDRNYGYTF
TGTGCCAGCAGCTTAGCAACCGACAGGAACTATGGCTACACCTTC
>.|.|TRBJ2-2|TRBV6-5
CASSSLGRNTGELFF
TGTGCCAGCAGTTCCCTCGGGAGGAACACCGGGGAGCTGTTTTTT
>TRBD2|.|TRBJ2-1|TRBV3-1/TRBV3-2
CASSHRGRAMYNEQFF
TGTGCCAGCAGCCACCGAGGGAGGGCCATGTACAATGAGCAGTTCTTC
>TRBD1|.|TRBJ2-1|TRBV28
CASRAGTEPYNEQFF
TGTGCCAGCAGAGCCGGGACAGAACCTTACAATGAGCAGTTCTTC
>TRBD2|.|TRBJ2-1|TRBV6-4
CASSVLAGVGDNEQFF
TGTGCCAGCAGTGTACTAGCGGGAGTAGGGGACAATGAGCAGTTCTTC
>.|.|TRBJ2-1|TRBV20-1
CSAREDNEQFF
TGCAGTGCTAGGGAGGACAATGAGCAGTTCTTC
>.|.|TRBJ1-6|TRBV6-4
CASSVDDRINSPLHF
TGTGCCAGCAGTGTCGACGACAGGATCAATTCACCCCTCCACTTT
>.|.|TRBJ1-5|TRBV6-1
CASSEWSLGNQPQHF
TGTGCCAGCAGTGAATGGAGTCTAGGCAATCAGCCCCAGCATTTT
>.|.|TRBJ1-5|TRBV19
CASSMRGGFSNQPQHF
TGTGCCAGTAGTATGAGAGGAGGTTTTAGCAATCAGCCCCAGCATTTT
>.|few|TRBJ2-3|TRBV4-1
CASSLTSTSTDTQYF
TGCGCCAGCAGCTTAACGAGTACTAGCACAGATACGCAGTATTTT
>.|.|TRBJ1-3|TRBV6-5
CASSLGGGNTIYF
TGTGCCAGCAGTTTGGGAGGTGGAAACACCATATATTTT
>TRBD1|.|TRBJ1-4|TRBV5-1
CASSEGTGHEKLFF
TGCGCCAGCAGTGAAGGGACAGGGCATGAAAAACTGTTTTTT
>.|.|TRBJ2-3|TRBV7-2
CASSLDRAADTQYF
TGTGCCAGCAGCTTAGACAGGGCCGCAGATACGCAGTATTTT
>TRBD2|many|TRBJ2-5|TRBV5-1
CASSHGRGAQGTQYF
TGCGCCAGCAGTCATGGGCGGGGGGCCCAAGGGACCCAGTACTTC